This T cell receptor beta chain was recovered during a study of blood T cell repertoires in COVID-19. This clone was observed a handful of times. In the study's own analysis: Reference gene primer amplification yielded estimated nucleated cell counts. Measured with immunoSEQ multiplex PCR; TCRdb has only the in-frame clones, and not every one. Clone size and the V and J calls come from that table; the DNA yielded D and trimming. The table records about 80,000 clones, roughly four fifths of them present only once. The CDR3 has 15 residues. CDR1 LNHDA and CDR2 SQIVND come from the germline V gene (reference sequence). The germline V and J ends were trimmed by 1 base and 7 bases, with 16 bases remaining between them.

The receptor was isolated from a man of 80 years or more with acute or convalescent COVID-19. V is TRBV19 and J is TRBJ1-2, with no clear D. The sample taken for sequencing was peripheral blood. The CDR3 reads CASSIGGSATAGYTF. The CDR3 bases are TGTGCCAGTAGTATAGGAGGTTCGGCCACGGCTGGCTACACCTTC.